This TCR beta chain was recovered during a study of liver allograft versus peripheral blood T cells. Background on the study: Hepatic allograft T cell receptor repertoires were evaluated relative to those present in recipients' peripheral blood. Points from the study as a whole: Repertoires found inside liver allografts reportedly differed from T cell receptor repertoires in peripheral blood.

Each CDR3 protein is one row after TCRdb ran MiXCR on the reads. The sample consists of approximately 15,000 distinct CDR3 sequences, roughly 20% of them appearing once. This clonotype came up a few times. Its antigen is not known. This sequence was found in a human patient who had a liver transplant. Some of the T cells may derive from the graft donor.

CDR3 nucleotide sequence: TGTGCCAGCAGTTCCGCGACAGGGCGTTTGGTAGCTTTCTTT. Translated, it gives CASSSATGRLVAFF. The chain carries TRBV12-3 or TRBV12-4 and TRBJ1-1, with 7 positions matching TRBD1. J gave up 10 bases and V 4 bases, and 12 bases lay outside the gene matches. The CDR3 is 14 amino acids.